The 13 T cell receptor beta chains presented below share a single source sample, sequenced in a study of a mutant IDH1 vaccine in newly diagnosed glioma. Sequencing was performed with immunoSEQ multiplex PCR; in TCRdb, only in-frame clones are kept and a portion is missing. This sample carries around 55,000 clones, about 80% of them seen once, and the ten largest clones take 5% to 7.5%. The time point was: week 23, last vaccination. All doses held 300 ug of mutant IDH1 20-mer peptide, with topical imiquimod. Their specific antigens are unknown. The sample was PBMCs, taken from a glioma patient whose treatment included an IDH1 peptide vaccine. Source of these receptors: a middle-aged man with glioma.

V and J are TRBV5-1 and TRBJ2-7; D tentatively fits TRBD1 or TRBD2 (5 bases each). Germline lookup yields CDR1 SGHRS and CDR2 YFSETQ. The V and J ends lost 4 bases and 2 bases respectively, with 10 bases between them. There are 13 residues in the CDR3. This CDR3 reads CASSTGRTYEQYF. CDR3 in DNA: TGCGCCAGCAGCACGGGACGGACCTACGAGCAGTACTTC.

The genes are TRBV12-5 and TRBJ2-2; 7 bases agree with TRBD2. Germline CDR1 and CDR2: LGHNT and FRNRAP. V lost 3 bases, J lost 5 bases, and 6 bases stayed unmatched. This CDR3 has 15 amino acids. CDR3 region: CASGFILGGTGELFF. The DNA for the CDR3 is TGTGCTAGTGGTTTCATTCTGGGGGGGACCGGGGAGCTGTTTTTT.

The chain employs TRBV4-2 and TRBJ2-1; the D is unclear. The ends were cut back, 4 bases at V and 4 bases at J, with 11 bases in the middle. This CDR3 contains 14 residues. Germline V gene sequence: CDR1 LGHNA, CDR2 YNFKEQ. CDR3 DNA: TGTGCCAGCAGCCCCCGAGAAGGGTACAATGAGCAGTTCTTC. This translates into CASSPREGYNEQFF.

The V gene is TRBV19, the J gene TRBJ1-2, with TRBD1 identical over 7 bases. V lost 3 bases and J lost 3; bases outside the gene matches: 4. The V gene's germline CDR1 is LNHDA and CDR2 SQIVND (reference sequence). The CDR3 is 14 residues long. The CDR3 loop is CASSMEGADYGYTF. Written as DNA, the CDR3 is TGTGCCAGTAGTATGGAGGGGGCTGACTATGGCTACACCTTC. Full variable domain (outside the CDR3, taken from reference TRBV19 and TRBJ1-2): DGGITQSPKYLFRKEGQNVTLSCEQNLNHDAMYWYRQDPGQGLRLIYYSQIVNDFQKGDIAEGYSVSREKKESFPLTVTSAQKNPTAFYLCASSMEGADYGYTFGSGTRLTVV.

This chain links TRBV5-1 with TRBJ2-3, with 10 bases that match TRBD1. The germline CDR1 and CDR2 sequences are SGHRS and YFSETQ. J gave up 1 base and V 0 bases, and 8 bases lay outside the gene matches. The CDR3 is 18 residues long. The CDR3 spells CASSLARDRGRGTDTQYF. CDR3 DNA: TGCGCCAGCAGCTTGGCCCGAGACAGGGGGCGAGGCACAGATACGCAGTATTTT.

This clone came up once. V usage is TRBV2 and J usage is TRBJ2-7; D is tentatively TRBD1 or TRBD2 (5 bases each). Trimming removed 10 bases from V and 6 bases from J, with 16 bases in between. The CDR3 totals 12 residues. The germline gives CDR1 SNHLY, CDR2 FYNNEI. The CDR3 loop reads CAKRGPAFEQYF. Here the CDR3 DNA reads TGTGCCAAACGGGGACCGGCATTCGAGCAGTACTTC.

This chain joins TRBV5-6 and TRBJ2-4; D unclear. The CDR3 has 13 amino acids. Germline assignment: CDR1 SGHDT and CDR2 YYEEEE. Trimming cost V 4 bases and J 7 bases, with 12 bases left between them. CDR3 sequence reads: CASSHSTENIQYF. CDR3 bases: TGTGCCAGCAGCCACTCGACGGAGAACATTCAGTACTTC.

This clone has a single count. V usage is TRBV7-9 and J usage is TRBJ1-2; 8 bases are shared with TRBD1. The V gene end was trimmed by 3 bases and the J gene end by 6 bases; junction bases not matched to a gene: 3. The CDR3 is made up of 13 amino acids. Germline V lookup: CDR1 SEHNR, CDR2 FQNEAQ (reference sequence). The CDR3 here is CASSFPTGDGYTF. As DNA, the CDR3 is TGTGCCAGCAGCTTCCCGACAGGGGATGGCTACACCTTC.

The rearrangement joins TRBV2 to TRBJ1-2; 11 nucleotides match TRBD1. The V segment lost 11 bases and the J segment 4 bases; nucleotides outside the gene matches: 6. CDR1 and CDR2 from the germline V gene are SNHLY and FYNNEI. This CDR3 contains 13 residues. The CDR3 bases are TGTGCCGGACAGGGGGCCATCGCCTATGGCTACACCTTC. The encoded protein is CAGQGAIAYGYTF.

The chain links TRBV7-8 to TRBJ2-7, with TRBD1 identical over 7 bases. The CDR3 sequence is 15 residues long. V dropped 5 bases and J dropped 2; count of bases not matched to a gene: 9. Germline V gene sequence: CDR1 SGHVS, CDR2 FQNEAQ. CDR3 amino acids: CASSPQTGSTYEQYF. The DNA for the CDR3 is TGTGCCAGCAGCCCCCAGACAGGGTCGACCTACGAGCAGTACTTC.

The chain recombines TRBV7-9 with TRBJ2-7; D not certain. The ends were cut back, 2 bases at V and 5 bases at J, with 10 bases in the middle. This CDR3 is built from 13 residues. Germline V gene lookup returns CDR1 SEHNR and CDR2 FQNEAQ (reference sequence). The CDR3 DNA reads as TGTGCCAGCAGCTTAAGTCGGTGGAACGAGCAGTACTTC. Protein product: CASSLSRWNEQYF.

The table lists this clone with a few counts. V gene TRBV25-1 combines with J gene TRBJ2-7; TRBD1 matches 7 bases. V shed 4 bases and J 0 bases; nucleotides not matched to a gene: 6. CDR3 length: 15 amino acids. Germline CDR1 and CDR2: MGHDK and SYGVNS. The DNA of the CDR3 is TGTGCCAGCAGTGGGGCTAACAGGGGCTCCTACGAGCAGTACTTC. Encoded protein: CASSGANRGSYEQYF.

V and J are TRBV4-2 and TRBJ2-5, with 8 bases that match TRBD1. This CDR3 spans 14 amino acids. Germline V gives CDR1 LGHNA, CDR2 YNFKEQ. The V and J ends lost 4 bases and 5 bases, in that order; junction bases with no gene match: 6. The CDR3 nucleotides read TGTGCCAGCAGCCGCTGGACAGGGAGCGAGACCCAGTACTTC. Translated, it gives CASSRWTGSETQYF.